The clone carrying this TCR beta chain was seen a few times. Its antigen is not identified. The sample belongs to a study of T-cell memory formation after mild COVID-19. The study, taken as a whole, reports: Clones shrinking between day 15 and 85 showed a balanced CD4/CD8 split, and those that grew later tilted toward CD4+. The study detected some responding clones in pre-infection memory, suggesting cross-reactive memory joined.

This CDR3 contains 14 residues. Trimming removed 4 bases from V and 6 bases from J; junction bases left unmatched: 2. CDR1 and CDR2 (germline): SGHTA, FQGTGA. TCRdb processed the 5' RACE reads anew with MiXCR; each CDR3 protein has one entry. The sample consists of 200,000 to 250,000 distinct CDR3 sequences, roughly a tenth of them appearing once. The TCR sequence derives from a young man who had mild COVID-19 (a few samples of this study predate the infection). Cell type and time point are not known. The sequenced sample was PBMCs or a T cell subset sorted from them (not recorded which). The chain combines TRBV7-3 with TRBJ2-2; 10 positions agree with TRBD1. DNA of the CDR3: TGTGCCAGCAGCTGGACAGGGGGTCCCGGGGAGCTGTTTTTT. Translating gives CASSWTGGPGELFF.